These T cell receptor beta chains were read from a single sample in a study of shared clonotypes between healthy human individuals. Assay used: immunoSEQ multiplex PCR; TCRdb lists only in-frame clones, some missing. The table shows about 580,000 clones, with 95% to 98% occurring only once. The specimen sequenced was naive CD8+ T cells sorted from blood. These receptors were taken from a man between 25 and 39 years old in good health. Both conserved end residues are part of each CDR3. Each record gives: V gene, J gene, D gene, CDR3 protein. A D gene is named only where the DNA matches it firmly.

V gene: TRBV6-6
J gene: TRBJ1-5
D gene: TRBD1
CDR3 protein: CASSLGQGYQPQHF

V gene: TRBV6-6
J gene: TRBJ1-1
D gene: NA
CDR3 protein: CASSYPQGMVTEAFF

V gene: TRBV25-1
J gene: TRBJ1-2
D gene: NA
CDR3 protein: CASSVTGYGYTF

V gene: TRBV30
J gene: TRBJ2-7
D gene: NA
CDR3 protein: CAWSRVDSYEQYF

V gene: TRBV14
J gene: TRBJ2-7
D gene: TRBD1
CDR3 protein: CASSQAPDRGLEEQYF

V gene: TRBV27
J gene: TRBJ2-7
D gene: NA
CDR3 protein: CASSTSLNTFYEQYF

V gene: TRBV6-4
J gene: TRBJ2-1
D gene: NA
CDR3 protein: CASSESVGSSYNEQFF

V gene: TRBV27
J gene: TRBJ2-1
D gene: TRBD2
CDR3 protein: CASSPARGSSYNEQFF

V gene: TRBV7-9
J gene: TRBJ1-1
D gene: NA
CDR3 protein: CASSLSGMNTEAFF

V gene: TRBV28
J gene: TRBJ2-7
D gene: NA
CDR3 protein: CASATANSYEQYF

V gene: TRBV7-6
J gene: TRBJ2-1
D gene: NA
CDR3 protein: CASSLRGGPGSYNEQFF

V gene: TRBV6-6
J gene: TRBJ2-5
D gene: NA
CDR3 protein: CASSYLTDKETQYF

V gene: TRBV7-9
J gene: TRBJ2-1
D gene: TRBD1
CDR3 protein: CASSSGTADNEQFF

V gene: TRBV29-1
J gene: TRBJ1-3
D gene: TRBD1
CDR3 protein: CSVETGSGNTIYF

V gene: TRBV30
J gene: TRBJ1-3
D gene: NA
CDR3 protein: CAWSDFNTGNTIYF

V gene: TRBV5-4
J gene: TRBJ2-7
D gene: TRBD2
CDR3 protein: CASRTGLPPLEQYF

V gene: TRBV30
J gene: TRBJ1-5
D gene: NA
CDR3 protein: CAWSVVENSQPQHF

V gene: TRBV5-4
J gene: TRBJ2-3
D gene: NA
CDR3 protein: CASSLVGTSTDTQYF

V gene: TRBV23-1
J gene: TRBJ2-7
D gene: NA
CDR3 protein: CASSQSETYYEQYF

V gene: TRBV13
J gene: TRBJ2-2
D gene: NA
CDR3 protein: CASSFSLTGYGELFF

V gene: TRBV15
J gene: TRBJ2-2
D gene: NA
CDR3 protein: CATSRDRGQGGGELFF

V gene: TRBV5-1
J gene: TRBJ2-1
D gene: NA
CDR3 protein: CASSFSANEQFF

V gene: TRBV2
J gene: TRBJ2-7
D gene: NA
CDR3 protein: CAAKGSGEQYF

V gene: TRBV4-1
J gene: TRBJ1-5
D gene: NA
CDR3 protein: CASSQPYGEPQHF

V gene: TRBV5-1
J gene: TRBJ2-3
D gene: TRBD2
CDR3 protein: CASSPGLAGTDTQYF

V gene: TRBV2
J gene: TRBJ2-6
D gene: NA
CDR3 protein: CASSERAALSGANVLTF

V gene: TRBV9
J gene: TRBJ2-1
D gene: TRBD1
CDR3 protein: CASSVPDRGQEQFF

V gene: TRBV7-8
J gene: TRBJ1-2
D gene: NA
CDR3 protein: CASSLAPGIYGYTF